Below, 32 T cell receptor beta chains from the same sample are listed, as sequenced in a study of shared clonotypes between healthy human individuals. Measured with immunoSEQ multiplex PCR; TCRdb has only the in-frame clones, and not every one. The sample holds roughly 1.5 million clones, around 98% seen once. The sequencing input was naive CD4+ T cells sorted from blood. Subset meaning: CD45RA+ positively selected. The origin of the receptors is a man younger than 45 in good health.

The J gene is TRBJ2-3, the V gene TRBV7-6; no clear D gene. CDR3 length equals 15 residues. With 5 bases removed from V and 2 bases from J, the gap between germline ends came to 14 bases. Germline CDR1 SGHVS, CDR2 FNYEAQ. This CDR3 reads CASSLGRVNTDTQYF. As DNA, the CDR3 is TGTGCCAGCAGCCTAGGCCGGGTCAACACAGATACGCAGTATTTT.

This chain uses TRBV5-4 with TRBJ2-3; 11 nucleotides agree with TRBD1. V was pared by 4 bases and J by 5 bases, with 3 bases of the junction left unmatched. CDR1 is SGHNT and CDR2 is YYREEE in the germline V gene (reference sequence). CDR3 length: 14 amino acids. The chain's CDR3 is CASSRGTGGDTQYF. As DNA, the CDR3 is TGTGCCAGCAGCCGAGGGACAGGGGGAGATACGCAGTATTTT.

The chain links TRBV5-6 to TRBJ1-5, with TRBD1 matching 7 bases. The CDR3 consists of 16 residues. The germline V gene encodes CDR1 SGHDT and CDR2 YYEEEE. The V and J ends lost 1 base and 6 bases, in that order; junction bases with no gene match: 10. The CDR3 loop is CASSLNRGLAIQPQHF. The CDR3 DNA reads TGTGCCAGCAGCTTGAATAGGGGGCTAGCGATTCAGCCCCAGCATTTT.

CDR3 sequence reads: CATGWDLNTGELFF. The CDR3 bases are TGTGCCACAGGGTGGGATTTGAACACCGGGGAGCTGTTTTTT. The genes are TRBV6-5 and TRBJ2-2; possible D gene TRBD1, 5 bases. The CDR3 is 14 amino acids. CDR1 is MNHEY and CDR2 is SVGAGI in the germline V gene. The ends were cut back, 10 bases at V and 1 base at J, with 13 bases in the middle.

V gene TRBV5-4 combines with J gene TRBJ1-1; TRBD1 matches 9 bases. After removal of 4 bases from V and 5 bases from J, the junction contained 9 bases not matched to a gene. Germline CDR1 reads SGHNT; CDR2 reads YYREEE (reference sequence). This CDR3 is 15 amino acids long. As DNA, the CDR3 is TGTGCCAGCAGCGAGTGGAACAGGGGGCGGACTGAAGCTTTCTTT. Encoded protein: CASSEWNRGRTEAFF.

This chain connects TRBV11-2 to TRBJ2-5; 9 bases match TRBD1. J gave up 6 bases and V 5 bases, and 7 bases lay outside the gene matches. The CDR3 extends over 14 amino acids. Germline CDR1 SGHAT, CDR2 FQNNGV. The CDR3 loop is CASSNHRGQKTQYF. In DNA, the CDR3 is TGTGCCAGCAGCAACCACAGGGGGCAAAAGACCCAGTACTTC. Full variable domain (remainder filled in from reference TRBV11-2 and TRBJ2-5): EAGVAQSPRYKIIEKRQSVAFWCNPISGHATLYWYQQILGQGPKLLIQFQNNGVVDDSQLPKDRFSAERLKGVDSTLKIQPAKLEDSAVYLCASSNHRGQKTQYFGPGTRLLVL.

The V call is TRBV18, the J call TRBJ2-7; 11 bases are shared with TRBD1. This CDR3 has 15 residues. Germline V gene data show CDR1 as KGHSH and CDR2 as LQKENI. The V gene end was trimmed by 4 bases and the J gene end by 2 bases; junction bases not matched to a gene: 4. The CDR3 protein is CASSLAGQGAYEQYF. Written as DNA, the CDR3 is TGTGCCAGCTCACTAGCGGGACAGGGGGCCTACGAGCAGTACTTC. Looking up the rest from reference TRBV18 and TRBJ2-7 gives the full variable domain: NAGVMQNPRHLVRRRGQEARLRCSPMKGHSHVYWYRQLPEEGLKFMVYLQKENIIDESGMPKERFSAEFPKEGPSILRIQQVVRGDSAAYFCASSLAGQGAYEQYFGPGTRLTVT.

This chain joins TRBV5-6 and TRBJ1-2, with D possibly matching TRBD1 (6 bases). The CDR3 is 15 amino acids. V lost 1 base and J lost 4, with 14 bases in between. Germline V CDR1 and CDR2: SGHDT, YYEEEE. CDR3 region: CASSLPTLGAYGYTF. The CDR3 DNA sequence: TGTGCCAGCAGCTTGCCCACCCTGGGGGCCTATGGCTACACCTTC.

The chain joins TRBV28 to TRBJ1-4; D unresolved. The V and J ends lost 5 bases and 7 bases respectively, with 14 bases between them. Germline assignment: CDR1 MDHEN and CDR2 SYDVKM. This CDR3 is 14 amino acids long. The CDR3 is CASSTNGISEKLFF. In DNA form, the CDR3 reads TGTGCCAGCAGTACGAACGGGATTAGTGAAAAACTGTTTTTT.

This sequence joins TRBV28 and TRBJ2-7; 10 positions agree with TRBD1. The CDR3 runs 17 residues. The germline V gene has CDR1 MDHEN and CDR2 SYDVKM. J lost 4 bases, V lost 5 bases, and 14 bases had no gene match. This CDR3 reads CASSPTAHDRGLYEQYF. The CDR3 bases are TGTGCCAGCAGTCCGACAGCCCACGACAGGGGGCTATACGAGCAGTACTTC.

As to this clone: Other nucleotide sequences from this sample produce the same CDR3. V is TRBV5-1 and J is TRBJ2-3, with 10 nucleotides matching TRBD2. CDR3 length: 15 residues. Germline lookup yields CDR1 SGHRS and CDR2 YFSETQ. Trimming at V came to 3 bases and at J to 3 bases, leaving 4 bases not matched to a gene. CDR3 sequence: CASSSGTSVTDTQYF. The CDR3 DNA is TGCGCCAGCAGCTCCGGGACTAGCGTGACAGATACGCAGTATTTT. The full variable domain, its missing parts supplied by reference TRBV5-1 and TRBJ2-3, is KAGVTQTPRYLIKTRGQQVTLSCSPISGHRSVSWYQQTPGQGLQFLFEYFSETQRNKGNFPGRFSGRQFSNSRSEMNVSTLELGDSALYLCASSSGTSVTDTQYFGPGTRLTVL.

This chain connects TRBV11-2 to TRBJ2-5, with 12 bases matching TRBD2. Trimming cost V 6 bases and J 2 bases; bases outside gene matches: 10. This CDR3 comprises 17 residues. Germline V gene data show CDR1 as SGHAT and CDR2 as FQNNGV. The CDR3 loop is CASSKKVLAGGQETQYF. The DNA for the CDR3 is TGTGCCAGCAGTAAAAAGGTACTAGCGGGAGGACAAGAGACCCAGTACTTC.

The gene calls are TRBV5-4 and TRBJ1-2; no reliable D call. The CDR3 runs to 17 residues. The germline CDR1 and CDR2 sequences are SGHNT and YYREEE (reference sequence). Trimming left V 0 bases short and J 0 bases short, with 15 bases between. The CDR3 reads CASSLDRVTSANYGYTF. The CDR3 region has the DNA TGTGCCAGCAGCTTGGACCGCGTTACATCCGCTAACTATGGCTACACCTTC.

Note on this clone: Different DNA sequences within this sample yield the same CDR3. This chain links TRBV18 with TRBJ2-7, with a weak D call TRBD1 (6 bases). The CDR3 extends over 13 amino acids. The V and J ends lost 3 bases and 1 base respectively, with 7 bases between them. Per the germline V gene, CDR1 is KGHSH and CDR2 is LQKENI. The CDR3 is CASSPGQSYEQYF. Here the CDR3 DNA reads TGTGCCAGCTCACCCGGACAGTCCTACGAGCAGTACTTC.

This clone was counted a single time. V gene TRBV21-1 combines with J gene TRBJ2-3; no check of the table's D call, TRBD2, against the DNA was made. TRBV21-1 is designated a pseudogene. There are 14 residues in the CDR3. CDR3: CASSNGVATDTQYF. The CDR3 nucleotides are TGTGCCAGCAGCAACGGGGTGGCCACAGATACGCAGTATTTT.

The V gene is TRBV7-2, the J gene TRBJ2-7, with D perhaps assigned TRBD1 or TRBD2 (7 bases each). With 4 bases removed from V and 1 base from J, the gap between germline ends came to 17 bases. Germline V gene lookup returns CDR1 SGHTA and CDR2 FQGNSA. This CDR3 comprises 16 residues. The CDR3 nucleotides are TGTGCCAGCAGCTCCCAGGGGGGGAGGATATCCTACGAGCAGTACTTC. Translating gives CASSSQGGRISYEQYF. The whole variable domain, remainder taken from reference TRBV7-2 and TRBJ2-7, is GAGVSQSPSNKVTEKGKDVELRCDPISGHTALYWYRQSLGQGLEFLIYFQGNSAPDKSGLPSDRFSAERTGGSVSTLTIQRTQQEDSAVYLCASSSQGGRISYEQYFGPGTRLTVT.

The chain links TRBV4-3 to TRBJ2-7; TRBD2 is a possible D gene (5 bases). The germline V and J ends were trimmed by 4 bases and 9 bases, with 19 bases remaining between them. This CDR3 has 14 residues. The germline V gene encodes CDR1 LGHNA and CDR2 YSLEER. The DNA of the CDR3 is TGCGCCAGCAGCCGGATAGGTGGGAGTGTGGGGCAGTACTTC. As protein: CASSRIGGSVGQYF.

The chain is built from TRBV11-2 and TRBJ2-3; 8 nucleotides match TRBD2. Trimming took 5 bases from V and 5 from J; bases not matched to a gene: 12. CDR1 SGHAT and CDR2 FQNNGV come from the germline V gene. The CDR3 loop spans 16 amino acids. The CDR3 bases are TGTGCCAGCAGCCTCCTGGGAGCGGGAGAAGGAGATACGCAGTATTTT. Encoded protein: CASSLLGAGEGDTQYF.

CDR3 residues: CASSLRQGPGDTGELFF. DNA for the CDR3: TGTGCCAGCAGCTTACGACAGGGACCAGGCGACACCGGGGAGCTGTTTTTT. J is TRBJ2-2 and V is TRBV11-3; 7 bases line up with TRBD1. Germline trimming cut 2 bases from V and 3 bases from J; bases unmatched to any gene: 9. This CDR3 is 17 amino acids long. CDR1 is SGHNT and CDR2 is YENEEA in the germline V gene.

The chain links TRBV5-1 to TRBJ1-4; tentatively, D is TRBD1 (5 bases). Germline assignment: CDR1 SGHRS and CDR2 YFSETQ. Trimming removed 6 bases from V and 4 bases from J, with 10 bases in between. The CDR3 has 13 amino acids. The CDR3 is CASTRDDNEKLFF. DNA of the CDR3: TGCGCCAGCACCCGGGACGATAATGAAAAACTGTTTTTT.

This clone was observed a handful of times. The chain joins TRBV5-1 to TRBJ1-1, with a weak D call TRBD1 (5 bases). In germline, CDR1 is SGHRS, CDR2 YFSETQ. Trimming pared 6 bases from V and 0 bases from J, leaving 12 bases between. CDR3 size: 14 residues. The CDR3 here is CASTEGFVNTEAFF. The CDR3 DNA reads as TGCGCCAGCACAGAGGGGTTCGTGAACACTGAAGCTTTCTTT.

This clone occurred once. This chain links TRBV7-6 with TRBJ1-1, with 10 bases lining up with TRBD1. CDR1 SGHVS and CDR2 FNYEAQ come from the germline V gene. The CDR3 is made up of 15 amino acids. The ends lost 1 base at V and 5 bases at J; junction bases unmatched: 4. Here the CDR3 reads CASSLETGGLTEAFF. The DNA for the CDR3 is TGTGCCAGCAGCTTAGAGACAGGGGGCTTGACTGAAGCTTTCTTT.

This chain joins TRBV7-2 and TRBJ1-2; D ambiguous. The CDR3 extends over 15 amino acids. The ends were cut back, 0 bases at V and 2 bases at J, with 10 bases in the middle. Germline V gene data show CDR1 as SGHTA and CDR2 as FQGNSA. CDR3 residues: CASSLARGVNYGYTF. DNA of the CDR3: TGTGCCAGCAGCTTAGCGCGAGGAGTAAACTATGGCTACACCTTC. Full variable domain (outside the CDR3, taken from reference TRBV7-2 and TRBJ1-2): GAGVSQSPSNKVTEKGKDVELRCDPISGHTALYWYRQSLGQGLEFLIYFQGNSAPDKSGLPSDRFSAERTGGSVSTLTIQRTQQEDSAVYLCASSLARGVNYGYTFGSGTRLTVV.

About this clone: The sample has other DNA sequences that encode this CDR3 too. The V call is TRBV9, the J call TRBJ2-7; 9 bases match TRBD1. Germline-derived CDR1 and CDR2 are SGDLS and YYNGEE. This CDR3 region has 14 residues. The trim removed 0 bases at V and 3 bases at J, leaving 1 base unmatched. CDR3 sequence: CASSVGQGDYEQYF. The CDR3 DNA is TGTGCCAGCAGCGTAGGACAGGGGGACTACGAGCAGTACTTC.

The gene calls are TRBV19 and TRBJ1-5; 7 nucleotides align to TRBD1. V was clipped by 6 bases and J by 4 bases; unmatched bases: 9. Germline V gene lookup returns CDR1 LNHDA and CDR2 SQIVND (reference sequence). The CDR3 consists of 15 residues. CDR3 nucleotide sequence: TGTGCCAGTAGAACCGGGACAGCTCGAAATCAGCCCCAGCATTTT. The encoded protein is CASRTGTARNQPQHF. The entire variable domain, with the rest obtained from reference TRBV19 and TRBJ1-5, is as follows: DGGITQSPKYLFRKEGQNVTLSCEQNLNHDAMYWYRQDPGQGLRLIYYSQIVNDFQKGDIAEGYSVSREKKESFPLTVTSAQKNPTAFYLCASRTGTARNQPQHFGDGTRLSIL.

The rearrangement links TRBV30 to TRBJ1-1; 8 nucleotides agree with TRBD1. Looked up from germline, CDR1 is GTSNPN and CDR2 is SVGIG (reference sequence). The V segment lost 3 bases and the J segment 10 bases; nucleotides outside the gene matches: 7. The CDR3 totals 12 residues. CDR3: CAWSGDRRSAFF. For the CDR3, the DNA is TGTGCCTGGAGCGGGGACAGGCGATCAGCTTTCTTT.

V usage is TRBV7-8 and J usage is TRBJ1-2; unclear D gene. The germline gives CDR1 SGHVS, CDR2 FQNEAQ. There are 15 residues in the CDR3. With 0 bases removed from V and 8 bases from J, the gap between germline ends came to 16 bases. The CDR3 loop reads CASSLARQALGGYTF. The CDR3 coding sequence is TGTGCCAGCAGCTTAGCGCGGCAGGCCCTCGGAGGCTACACCTTC.

The V gene is TRBV28, the J gene TRBJ2-3; 7 bases are a match to TRBD2. Looked up from germline, CDR1 is MDHEN and CDR2 is SYDVKM. The ends lost 3 bases at V and 1 base at J; junction bases unmatched: 10. This CDR3 is 17 amino acids long. The chain's CDR3 is CASSLPNGRQRTDTQYF. The CDR3 DNA follows: TGTGCCAGCAGTTTGCCGAACGGGAGGCAACGCACAGATACGCAGTATTTT.

The chain is built from TRBV5-1 and TRBJ2-1; 10 bases line up with TRBD1. Germline V lookup: CDR1 SGHRS, CDR2 YFSETQ. The CDR3 is made up of 16 amino acids. V trimming: 4 bases; J trimming: 7 bases; junction bases outside the gene matches: 11. The CDR3 protein is CASSADRGQGVNEQFF. Written as DNA, the CDR3 is TGCGCCAGCAGCGCAGACCGCGGACAGGGGGTGAATGAGCAGTTCTTC.

The chain recombines TRBV7-2 with TRBJ2-3; D unresolved. Germline lookup yields CDR1 SGHTA and CDR2 FQGNSA. The CDR3 has 13 amino acids. The V gene lost 5 bases and the J gene lost 6 bases, with 12 bases spanning the gap. The CDR3 DNA reads TGTGCCAGCAGCCCCAACGCCGTTGATACGCAGTATTTT. This sequence encodes CASSPNAVDTQYF.

In regard to this clone: Additional DNA sequences in this sample encode the identical CDR3. The rearrangement uses TRBV15 and TRBJ2-7, with D possibly being TRBD2 (6 bases). Per the germline V gene, CDR1 is LNHNV and CDR2 is YYDKDF (reference sequence). With 1 base removed from V and 1 base from J, the gap between germline ends came to 11 bases. The CDR3 covers 15 residues. CDR3 bases: TGTGCCACCAGCAGAGGGGGACTCGTATCCTACGAGCAGTACTTC. Residues: CATSRGGLVSYEQYF. Using reference TRBV15 and TRBJ2-7 for the parts outside the CDR3, the full variable domain is DAMVIQNPRYQVTQFGKPVTLSCSQTLNHNVMYWYQQKSSQAPKLLFHYYDKDFNNEADTPDNFQSRRPNTSFCFLDIRSPGLGDTAMYLCATSRGGLVSYEQYFGPGTRLTVT.

CDR3 nucleotides: TGTGCCAGCAAAATAGATACGCAGTATTTT. Amino acids: CASKIDTQYF. J is TRBJ2-3 and V is TRBV6-1; D not certain. Germline V gene sequence: CDR1 MNHNS, CDR2 SASEGT. There are 10 residues in the CDR3. V was pared by 7 bases and J by 5 bases, with 4 bases between.